A single sample is the source of the 27 T cell receptor beta chains below, sequenced in a study of OX40 agonist ivuxolimab in advanced cancers. TCRdb's table, derived via immunoSEQ multiplex PCR, lists solely in-frame clones and lacks some. The table has under 75,000 clones, around 82% seen once; the top ten hold roughly 1%. Sequences were derived from CD4+ or CD8+ T cells sorted from blood, sampled in a trial of the OX40 agonist ivuxolimab. The origin of the receptors is an adult with an advanced solid tumor such as melanoma, head and neck, liver or kidney cancer.

V usage is TRBV7-3 and J usage is TRBJ1-1; 7 nucleotides agree with TRBD1. The CDR3 is 15 amino acids. The germline CDR1 and CDR2 sequences are SGHTA and FQGTGA. The trim removed 0 bases at V and 1 base at J, leaving 2 bases unmatched. DNA of the CDR3: TGTGCCAGCAGCTTAACCGGGACAGAGAACACTGAAGCTTTCTTT. Translating gives CASSLTGTENTEAFF.

The chain has TRBV7-2 and TRBJ2-7, with 11 bases identical to TRBD1. The germline gives CDR1 SGHTA, CDR2 FQGNSA. This CDR3 contains 15 residues. V dropped 5 bases and J dropped 5; count of bases not matched to a gene: 8. Here the CDR3 DNA reads TGTGCCAGCAGCGCCCGGGACAGGGGGTCACACGAGCAGTACTTC. It specifies CASSARDRGSHEQYF.

In regard to this clone: At one of its ends the junction is not consistent with the germline gene, which may arise from a read error. The chain is built from TRBV9 and TRBJ2-5; 8 bases fit TRBD1. CDR3 length equals 17 residues. Germline V gene lookup returns CDR1 SGDLS and CDR2 YYNGEE. The CDR3 DNA reads as TGTGCCAGCCGCGTAGGGGGGAGCAGGGGGCGCGTAGAGACCCAGTACTTC. This encodes CASRVGGSRGRVETQYF.

The J gene is TRBJ2-7, the V gene TRBV19; 12 nucleotides match TRBD1. J gave up 0 bases and V 4 bases, and 10 bases lay outside the gene matches. Germline-derived CDR1 and CDR2 are LNHDA and SQIVND (reference sequence). The CDR3 is made up of 18 amino acids. The CDR3 is CASSKGQGAPMSSYEQYF. The CDR3 DNA sequence: TGTGCCAGTAGTAAGGGACAGGGGGCCCCTATGAGCTCCTACGAGCAGTACTTC.

The chain is built from TRBV5-6 and TRBJ2-7; D unclear. CDR3 length: 13 amino acids. Trimming took 0 bases from V and 3 from J, leaving 7 bases between them. The germline CDR1 and CDR2 sequences are SGHDT and YYEEEE. CDR3 bases: TGTGCCAGCAGCTTGGGGAGAGTCTACGAGCAGTACTTC. Translation gives CASSLGRVYEQYF.

This chain joins TRBV18 and TRBJ2-7, with D unclear. The V gene lost 6 bases and the J gene lost 0 bases, with 9 bases spanning the gap. The CDR3 totals 13 residues. CDR1 KGHSH and CDR2 LQKENI come from the germline V gene. The CDR3 nucleotides read TGTGCCAGCTCCCTCCAATACTCCTACGAGCAGTACTTC. Encoded protein: CASSLQYSYEQYF.

This sequence joins TRBV5-4 and TRBJ2-5; TRBD2 aligns across 8 bases. The CDR3 consists of 15 residues. Looked up from germline, CDR1 is SGHNT and CDR2 is YYREEE (reference sequence). V lost 2 bases and J lost 5; bases outside the gene matches: 8. The DNA for the CDR3 is TGTGCCAGCAGCTTCGGGGGGGCCCGGTCGGAGACCCAGTACTTC. This codes for CASSFGGARSETQYF.

The V call is TRBV4-3, the J call TRBJ2-1; the D is unclear. Between the trimmed V and J ends, which lost 4 bases and 2 bases, there was a span of 9 bases. This CDR3 is built from 14 residues. CDR1 and CDR2 from the germline V gene are LGHNA and YSLEER. Written as DNA, the CDR3 is TGCGCCAGCAGCCCCGCGGAGACCTACAATGAGCAGTTCTTC. It specifies CASSPAETYNEQFF.

This clone was picked up a small number of times. V gene TRBV6-1 combines with J gene TRBJ1-1; tentative D call: TRBD1 (5 bases). Germline lookup yields CDR1 MNHNS and CDR2 SASEGT. V shed 1 base and J shed 5 bases, with 14 bases lying between them. The CDR3 length is 15 residues. The CDR3 spells CASSEEQALGTEAFF. The CDR3 nucleotides are TGTGCCAGCAGTGAAGAACAGGCCCTCGGGACTGAAGCTTTCTTT.

In its sample, this clone was seen once. CDR3 amino acids: CASSQEPDNSPLHF. The CDR3 DNA sequence: TGCGCCAGCAGCCAAGAACCGGATAATTCACCCCTCCACTTT. The genes are TRBV4-3 and TRBJ1-6; D uncertain. V lost 0 bases and J lost 5, with 5 bases in between. CDR1 and CDR2 (germline): LGHNA, YSLEER. The CDR3 consists of 14 residues.

The chain combines TRBV5-1 with TRBJ1-2, with no clear D. The germline V gene encodes CDR1 SGHRS and CDR2 YFSETQ. The CDR3 is made up of 15 amino acids. V gave up 1 base and J gave up 5 bases, with 15 bases separating them. The CDR3 DNA reads as TGCGCCAGCAGCTTGCTGGTAGCCAGCCCTTATGGCTACACCTTC. It codes for CASSLLVASPYGYTF.

CDR3 DNA sequence: TGCAGCGTTGGATCTAACAGAGCTAACTATGGCTACACCTTC. Translating gives CSVGSNRANYGYTF. V usage is TRBV29-1 and J usage is TRBJ1-2; D gene unclear. The germline V gene has CDR1 SQVTM and CDR2 ANQGSEA. This CDR3 contains 14 residues. Trimming left V 4 bases short and J 0 bases short, with 12 bases between.

The chain recombines TRBV5-1 with TRBJ2-3; TRBD2 agrees at 8 bases. After removal of 4 bases from V and 0 bases from J, the junction contained 7 bases not matched to a gene. The CDR3 covers 16 residues. Germline V gene sequence: CDR1 SGHRS, CDR2 YFSETQ. CDR3 loop: CASSQGLAASTDTQYF. CDR3 nucleotide sequence: TGCGCCAGCAGCCAAGGACTAGCAGCTAGCACAGATACGCAGTATTTT.

This chain joins TRBV12-2 and TRBJ1-2; TRBD1 reflects the table's D call only, with no check against the DNA. TRBV12-2 is given as a pseudogene. The CDR3 covers 16 residues. The CDR3 loop is CASRLAPQGPNYGYTF. The DNA of the CDR3 is TGTGCAAGTCGCTTAGCGCCCCAGGGCCCTAACTATGGCTACACCTTC.

CDR3 region: CSVGSKSSYEQYF. CDR3 in DNA: TGCAGCGTTGGGAGTAAGAGCTCCTACGAGCAGTACTTC. The rearrangement joins TRBV29-1 to TRBJ2-7; D call uncertain. Germline V gene sequence: CDR1 SQVTM, CDR2 ANQGSEA. The germline V and J ends were trimmed by 4 bases and 0 bases, with 10 bases remaining between them. The CDR3 spans 13 residues.

The V call is TRBV6-5, the J call TRBJ1-5, with 9 bases identical to TRBD1. The CDR3 spans 14 residues. V lost 6 bases, J lost 7 bases, and 7 bases stayed unmatched. Germline V CDR1 and CDR2: MNHEY, SVGAGI. The CDR3 sequence is CASSPTGGFQPQHF. Here the CDR3 DNA reads TGTGCCAGCAGCCCGACAGGGGGTTTCCAGCCCCAGCATTTT.

The V call is TRBV5-1, the J call TRBJ2-1; unclear D gene. V was clipped by 3 bases and J by 5 bases, with 12 bases between them. Germline V gene data show CDR1 as SGHRS and CDR2 as YFSETQ. This CDR3 region has 14 residues. The CDR3 is CASSSLDGHNEQFF. The CDR3 bases are TGCGCCAGCAGCTCCCTAGACGGGCACAATGAGCAGTTCTTC.

As DNA, the CDR3 is TGCGCCAGCAGTGAGTCTCTATTTTCGATGGGACGGAAGAACACTGAAGCTTTCTTT. Protein sequence: CASSESLFSMGRKNTEAFF. The chain links TRBV10-2 to TRBJ1-1; D perhaps matches TRBD1 (5 bases). V was cut by 0 bases and J by 1 base, with 21 bases left in between. Germline V gives CDR1 WSHSY, CDR2 SAAADI. CDR3 length: 19 amino acids.

The CDR3 bases are TGTGCCAGTAGTGTCCGACTAGAGGACACCGGGGAGCTGTTTTTT. This codes for CASSVRLEDTGELFF. The genes are TRBV19 and TRBJ2-2, with D possibly matching TRBD2 (6 bases). Trimming left V 5 bases short and J 3 bases short, with 13 bases between. CDR3 length: 15 amino acids. Germline loops: CDR1 LNHDA, CDR2 SQIVND (reference sequence).

Only a few counts were recorded for this clone. The chain has TRBV30 and TRBJ1-5; possible D gene TRBD1, 6 bases. V lost 3 bases and J 1 base, leaving 7 bases between the germline ends. This CDR3 is built from 13 residues. Germline values: CDR1 GTSNPN, CDR2 SVGIG (reference sequence). The CDR3 DNA reads TGTGCCTGGAGAACAGGGAGCAATCAGCCCCAGCATTTT. Its translation is CAWRTGSNQPQHF.

The rearrangement uses TRBV10-1 and TRBJ1-4; no clear D gene. There are 16 residues in the CDR3. Trimming took 10 bases from V and 8 from J, leaving 26 bases between them. Germline-derived CDR1 and CDR2 are WNHNN and SYGVQD (reference sequence). The CDR3 DNA follows: TGCGCCACCCAACCCGGGATCCTGCAGCAGCGGGAAAAACTGTTTTTT. It translates to CATQPGILQQREKLFF.

This chain links TRBV19 with TRBJ1-4, with no clear D. Per germline, CDR1 LNHDA and CDR2 SQIVND (reference sequence). CDR3 length: 15 amino acids. The V and J ends lost 5 bases and 9 bases respectively, with 19 bases between them. The CDR3, as DNA: TGTGCCAGTAGTCTTAGGGTTGAAAGGGCCCAAAAACTGTTTTTT. This gives the protein CASSLRVERAQKLFF.

This chain uses TRBV12-5 with TRBJ1-5; unclear D gene. The CDR3 contains 16 residues. Germline values: CDR1 LGHNT, CDR2 FRNRAP. With 2 bases removed from V and 7 bases from J, the gap between germline ends came to 18 bases. The CDR3 is CASGLMDGRVLQPQHF. The DNA for the CDR3 is TGTGCTAGTGGTTTGATGGACGGTAGGGTTTTACAGCCCCAGCATTTT.

The chain links TRBV19 to TRBJ1-2, with D possibly TRBD1 on 6 matching bases. CDR1 is LNHDA and CDR2 is SQIVND in the germline V gene (reference sequence). The V end was cut by 6 bases, the J end by 2 bases, with 13 bases between. There are 14 residues in the CDR3. In DNA form, the CDR3 reads TGTGCCAGTAGCCCACTCCAGGGGAACTATGGCTACACCTTC. Protein: CASSPLQGNYGYTF.

This clone was recorded a few times. The V and J genes are TRBV10-3 and TRBJ2-7; 8 bases line up with TRBD2. The germline CDR1 and CDR2 sequences are ENHRY and SYGVKD. There are 12 residues in the CDR3. The CDR3: CATSGGGSEQYF. CDR3 sequence (DNA): TGTGCAACCAGCGGGGGCGGCTCCGAGCAGTACTTC.

This chain joins TRBV2 and TRBJ2-1, with D tentatively TRBD1 (6 bases). Per germline, CDR1 SNHLY and CDR2 FYNNEI. This CDR3 region has 14 residues. With 6 bases removed from V and 2 bases from J, the gap between germline ends came to 11 bases. CDR3 nucleotides: TGTGCCAGCAGCTATAGGACAGCCTACAATGAGCAGTTCTTC. It translates to CASSYRTAYNEQFF.

This chain joins TRBV5-1 and TRBJ1-4; D uncertain. This CDR3 is built from 13 residues. V dropped 0 bases and J dropped 6 bases, with 6 bases sitting between them. CDR1 SGHRS and CDR2 YFSETQ come from the germline V gene. The CDR3 nucleotides read TGCGCCAGCAGCTTGGATCTATATGAAAAACTGTTTTTT. Protein: CASSLDLYEKLFF.